This T cell receptor beta chain comes out of a study of radiotherapy plus CTLA-4 blockade in lung cancer. The assay was immunoSEQ multiplex PCR, and TCRdb's table has in-frame clones only and misses some. The data contain 70,000 to 95,000 clones, over 80% of them singletons. Sequences were derived from peripheral blood, sampled from a patient treated with radiotherapy plus ipilimumab. This sequence originates from a human donor with non-small cell lung cancer that progressed on radiotherapy plus ipilimumab.

In nucleotides, the CDR3 is TGCAGCGTTGAGGCAGGACAGGGAACATTCAATGAGCAGTTCTTC. Amino acids: CSVEAGQGTFNEQFF. The V call is TRBV29-1, the J call TRBJ2-1, with 8 bases lining up with TRBD1. Germline CDR1 and CDR2: SQVTM and ANQGSEA. V trimming: 3 bases; J trimming: 6 bases; junction bases outside the gene matches: 10. The CDR3 runs to 15 residues.